These T cell receptor beta chains were read from a single sample in a study of control samples from healthy donors and cancer patients. This table comes from immunoSEQ multiplex PCR, and its TCRdb copy is limited to in-frame clones, with some not included. Of about 95,000 clones listed, around 89% were seen once; the top ten hold 13% to 15%. Input material: blood. The origin of the receptors is a woman aged 70-85 years in good health. Both conserved end residues are part of each CDR3. A D gene is named only where the DNA matches it firmly. Clone size is given for some rows only: seen once, a few or many times, or a class if the clone is expanded.

-	11	-	TRBJ2-7	TRBV7-8	CASSLERALTF	TGTGCCAGCAGCTTAGAGCGTGCCCTTACATTC
-	11	-	TRBJ1-5	TRBV12-3/TRBV12-4	CASSSTGYQHF	TGTGCCAGCAGTTCCACAGGGTACCAGCATTTT
-	15	TRBD1	TRBJ1-3	TRBV3-1/TRBV3-2	CASSQQPGQGHTIYF	TGTGCCAGCAGCCAACAACCGGGACAGGGTCACACCATATATTTT
-	17	-	TRBJ1-5	TRBV4-1	CASSQGVGRWNRQPQHF	TGCGCCAGCAGCCAGGGGGTCGGGAGATGGAATCGTCAGCCCCAGCATTTT
once	14	-	TRBJ2-6	TRBV19	CASSTSSGANVLTF	TGTGCCAGTAGTACAAGCTCTGGGGCCAACGTCCTGACTTTC
large	14	TRBD1	TRBJ2-3	TRBV6-5	CASMDRGRTDTQYF	TGTGCCAGCATGGACAGGGGTCGCACAGATACGCAGTATTTT
-	16	TRBD2	TRBJ2-1	TRBV9	CASSAPGLAGSNEQFF	TGTGCCAGCAGCGCACCCGGACTAGCGGGAAGTAATGAGCAGTTCTTC
-	11	-	TRBJ2-1	TRBV20-1	CSAQLQNEQFF	TGCAGTGCTCAGCTTCAGAATGAGCAGTTCTTC
-	16	-	TRBJ1-1	TRBV19	CASSIGRANMNTEAFF	TGTGCCAGTAGTATAGGGAGGGCCAACATGAACACTGAAGCTTTCTTT
-	17	TRBD1	TRBJ1-3	TRBV30	CAWSVFGTGTGGNTIYF	TGTGCCTGGAGTGTATTCGGGACAGGGACGGGTGGAAACACCATATATTTT
-	15	-	TRBJ2-2	TRBV6-4	CASSDSGGNTGELFF	TGTGCCAGCAGTGACTCTGGGGGGAACACCGGGGAGCTGTTTTTT
-	14	-	TRBJ1-4	TRBV5-6	CASTLRGFNEKLFF	TGTGCCAGCACTCTCAGGGGCTTTAATGAAAAACTGTTTTTT
-	14	TRBD1	TRBJ1-1	TRBV7-6	CASSLAGQATEAFF	TGTGCCAGCAGCTTAGCTGGACAGGCCACTGAAGCTTTCTTT
-	14	TRBD1	TRBJ1-2	TRBV7-9	CASSLGQGTYGYTF	TGTGCCAGCAGCCTAGGACAGGGAACTTATGGCTACACCTTC
-	16	-	TRBJ1-2	TRBV7-2	CASSPFGAGDDYGYTF	TGTGCCAGCAGCCCCTTTGGAGCAGGGGACGACTATGGCTACACCTTC
-	11	-	TRBJ1-4	TRBV30	CGSGRAEKLFF	TGTGGGTCCGGGCGGGCGGAAAAACTGTTTTTT
-	14	-	TRBJ1-1	TRBV7-8	CASSTKGGSTEAFF	TGTGCCAGCAGCACGAAAGGAGGGTCCACTGAAGCTTTCTTT
-	16	-	TRBJ1-2	TRBV5-4	CASSPSDILLNYGYTF	TGTGCCAGCAGCCCTTCTGACATTCTCCTTAACTATGGCTACACCTTC
-	13	-	TRBJ2-1	TRBV3-1/TRBV3-2	CASSQDSAKRQFF	TGTGCCAGCAGCCAAGATTCCGCGAAGAGGCAGTTCTTC
-	13	TRBD1	TRBJ1-1	TRBV18	CASSQGADTEAFF	TGTGCCAGCTCACAGGGGGCCGACACTGAAGCTTTCTTT
-	11	-	TRBJ1-1	TRBV30	CAWSKVTEAFF	TGTGCCTGGAGTAAGGTTACTGAAGCTTTCTTT
-	13	-	TRBJ1-2	TRBV30	CAWSVGQNYGYTF	TGTGCCTGGAGTGTAGGACAGAACTATGGCTACACCTTC
-	12	-	TRBJ2-2	TRBV13	CASSLRPSELFF	TGTGCCAGCAGCTTGAGGCCCTCGGAGCTGTTTTTT
-	18	TRBD2	TRBJ2-2	TRBV10-3	CAGSPGVLAGSGTGELFF	TGTGCCGGCTCCCCCGGGGTACTAGCGGGATCCGGCACCGGGGAGCTGTTTTTT
once	14	-	TRBJ1-6	TRBV30	CAWSRFSTNSPLHF	TGTGCCTGGAGTAGGTTTAGTACAAATTCACCCCTCCACTTT
-	14	-	TRBJ1-5	TRBV27	CASSSHISNQPQHF	TGTGCCAGCAGTTCGCACATTAGCAATCAGCCCCAGCATTTT
-	17	-	TRBJ2-5	TRBV19	CASSLTPPGLNRETQYF	TGTGCCAGTAGTTTAACGCCGCCGGGACTCAACCGGGAGACCCAGTACTTC
-	14	TRBD1	TRBJ2-7	TRBV7-2	CASSPGQGRYEQYF	TGTGCCAGCAGCCCCGGACAGGGTAGGTACGAGCAGTACTTC
once	15	-	TRBJ1-2	TRBV5-1	CASSLDASTNYGYTF	TGCGCCAGCAGCTTAGACGCCTCCACTAACTATGGCTACACCTTC
-	14	TRBD2	TRBJ2-7	TRBV5-5	CASSWALADYEQYF	TGTGCCAGCAGCTGGGCACTAGCGGACTACGAGCAGTACTTC
once	14	-	TRBJ1-1	TRBV11-2	CASSLAWQNTEAFF	TGTGCCAGCAGCTTAGCGTGGCAGAACACTGAAGCTTTCTTT
-	12	TRBD1	TRBJ2-4	TRBV2	CASSVGTAISGF	TGTGCCAGCAGTGTAGGGACAGCTATCAGTGGCTTC
-	14	-	TRBJ2-1	TRBV5-1	CASSWNGGYNEQFF	TGCGCCAGCAGCTGGAACGGTGGGTACAATGAGCAGTTCTTC
once	16	TRBD2	TRBJ2-1	TRBV7-3	CASSSRAGSLYNEQFF	TGTGCCAGCAGCTCCCGAGCGGGGAGCCTTTACAATGAGCAGTTCTTC
once	16	TRBD1	TRBJ1-5	TRBV19	CASSIRRQGTNQPQHF	TGTGCCAGTAGTATCAGGCGACAGGGAACGAATCAGCCCCAGCATTTT
-	15	-	TRBJ2-7	TRBV7-2	CASSLEAASSYEQYF	TGTGCCAGCAGCTTAGAAGCGGCAAGCTCCTACGAGCAGTACTTC
once	12	-	TRBJ1-1	TRBV6-5	CATLGGPPGAFF	TGTGCCACCCTGGGGGGGCCCCCCGGAGCTTTCTTT
-	15	-	TRBJ1-2	TRBV5-4	CASSLAGANLYGYTF	TGTGCCAGCAGCTTGGCGGGGGCAAATCTCTATGGCTACACCTTC
-	14	-	TRBJ1-6	TRBV6-5	CASSYQGQGSPLHF	TGTGCCAGCAGTTACCAAGGGCAGGGCTCACCCCTCCACTTT
-	14	TRBD1	TRBJ1-6	TRBV7-8	CASSSPGGESPLHF	TGTGCCAGCAGCTCCCCAGGGGGCGAGTCACCCCTCCACTTT
-	14	TRBD2	TRBJ2-7	TRBV6-5	CASHSRGGPYEQYF	TGTGCCAGCCATTCCCGCGGGGGACCCTACGAGCAGTACTTC
-	13	-	TRBJ2-1	TRBV10-2	CASSESPRNEQFF	TGCGCCAGCAGTGAGTCTCCTCGCAATGAGCAGTTCTTC
-	13	-	TRBJ1-1	TRBV5-6	CASSPQAQLEAFF	TGTGCCAGCAGTCCACAGGCCCAGCTTGAAGCTTTCTTT
-	15	-	TRBJ2-7	TRBV10-2	CAQKEGSPRLYEQYF	TGCGCCCAGAAGGAGGGGTCGCCTCGATTGTACGAGCAGTACTTC
-	15	-	TRBJ2-5	TRBV21-1	CASGRRRDYQETQYF	TGTGCCAGCGGTCGACGCCGGGACTACCAAGAGACCCAGTACTTC
few	15	TRBD1	TRBJ1-5	TRBV19	CASTNPGQGNQPQHF	TGTGCCAGTACAAATCCGGGACAGGGTAATCAGCCCCAGCATTTT
-	15	TRBD1	TRBJ2-7	TRBV6-5	CASSFRDRVNYEQYF	TGTGCCAGCAGTTTCCGGGACAGGGTGAACTACGAGCAGTACTTC
-	14	-	TRBJ1-2	TRBV23-1	CASSQNRANYGYTF	TGCGCCAGCAGTCAGAACAGGGCTAACTATGGCTACACCTTC
-	13	-	TRBJ1-3	TRBV12-3/TRBV12-4	CASNGQTGNTIYF	TGTGCCAGCAATGGACAGACTGGAAACACCATATATTTT
-	16	-	TRBJ2-1	TRBV5-1	CASSLATSYKDNEQFF	TGCGCCAGCAGCTTGGCCACTAGCTACAAGGACAATGAGCAGTTCTTC
-	15	-	TRBJ1-5	TRBV6-1	CASSEAGGMFQPQHF	TGTGCCAGCAGTGAAGCCGGGGGGATGTTCCAGCCCCAGCATTTT
-	11	-	TRBJ2-7	TRBV27	CASSFGGEQYF	TGTGCCAGCAGTTTTGGTGGGGAGCAGTACTTC
-	13	-	TRBJ1-2	TRBV29-1	CSVGQPFNYGYTF	TGCAGCGTTGGACAGCCTTTCAACTATGGCTACACCTTC
-	16	-	TRBJ1-5	TRBV21-1	CASSKGRIYSNQPQHF	TGTGCCAGCAGCAAAGGTAGGATATATAGCAATCAGCCCCAGCATTTT
-	15	TRBD2	TRBJ2-5	TRBV9	CASSRTSGAQETQYF	TGTGCCAGCAGCCGGACTAGCGGGGCCCAAGAGACCCAGTACTTC